The entry that follows covers one T cell receptor beta chain sequence. Its antigen is undetermined. Sequenced by immunoSEQ multiplex PCR; TCRdb stores in-frame clones only, minus some. The repertoire holds some 140,000 clones, with roughly 93% as singletons. The data derive from a study of T cell responses to AZD1222 COVID-19 vaccine. General study points: Baseline serology detected seropositivity in only six AZD1222 recipients. Along spike, vaccine-associated CD4 TCRs were found throughout, with dominance at 160-218 and 743-854. Regions left unmutated in variants are reportedly the target of nearly half of spike-specific TCRs.

This CDR3 is built from 16 residues. The germline CDR1 and CDR2 sequences are SGHDN and FVKESK. Germline trimming cut 3 bases from V and 5 bases from J; bases unmatched to any gene: 8. The chain has TRBV14 and TRBJ2-4; 9 bases line up with TRBD1. This TCR derives from an adult in good health. The sequenced sample was peripheral blood, obtained on day 0 of AZD1222 vaccination. CDR3 loop: CASSQGQGVSQNIQYF. CDR3 DNA sequence: TGTGCCAGCAGCCAGGGACAGGGTGTTTCGCAAAACATTCAGTACTTC.